This is a list of T cell receptor beta chains from one sample in a study of cytomegalovirus exposure and HLA in healthy donors. Repertoires were generated with immunoSEQ multiplex PCR, while TCRdb's copy carries only in-frame clones and drops some. The profile covers 85,000 to 130,000 clones, with roughly four fifths appearing a single time and under 2% taken by the ten largest. Input material: PBMCs. Receptors were obtained from a man aged 45-60 years in good health and CMV-seronegative. Each CDR3 is given with its conserved first and last residue. A D gene is named only where the DNA matches it firmly. Only part of the rows carry a size: once, few, many, or a class if the clone is expanded.

j_call: TRBJ1-5
clone_size: -
d_call: -
v_call: TRBV18
cdr3_nt: TGTGCCAGCTCACCAAGGGGCTCCGATCAGCCCCAGCATTTT
cdr3_aa: CASSPRGSDQPQHF

j_call: TRBJ2-2
clone_size: -
d_call: -
v_call: TRBV11-2
cdr3_nt: TGTGCCAGCAGTGTGATTACTGGTCACACCGGGGAGCTGTTTTTT
cdr3_aa: CASSVITGHTGELFF

j_call: TRBJ2-1
clone_size: -
d_call: TRBD2
v_call: TRBV4-1
cdr3_nt: TGCGCCAGTCGGCGGGGGGCCGAATACAATGAGCAGTTCTTC
cdr3_aa: CASRRGAEYNEQFF

j_call: TRBJ2-5
clone_size: -
d_call: -
v_call: TRBV2
cdr3_nt: TGTGCCAGCAGTGAAGTGGGGTACTTCGGGGAGCAGTACTTC
cdr3_aa: CASSEVGYFGEQYF

j_call: TRBJ1-3
clone_size: -
d_call: -
v_call: TRBV7-9
cdr3_nt: TGTGCCAGCAGCTCGGGACAATCCTCTGGAAACACCATATATTTT
cdr3_aa: CASSSGQSSGNTIYF

j_call: TRBJ1-6
clone_size: -
d_call: TRBD1
v_call: TRBV6-5
cdr3_nt: TGTGCCAGCAGTACGGGACAGGGCCATAATTCACCCCTCCACTTT
cdr3_aa: CASSTGQGHNSPLHF

j_call: TRBJ2-5
clone_size: -
d_call: TRBD2
v_call: TRBV5-1
cdr3_nt: TGCGCCAGCAGCATGGGGGTAGCGGGGGTGGAGACCCAGTACTTC
cdr3_aa: CASSMGVAGVETQYF

j_call: TRBJ1-2
clone_size: -
d_call: TRBD1
v_call: TRBV5-1
cdr3_nt: TGCGCCAGCAGCTTGGAACCTCAGGGGGATGGCTACACCTTC
cdr3_aa: CASSLEPQGDGYTF

j_call: TRBJ1-5
clone_size: -
d_call: -
v_call: TRBV4-1
cdr3_nt: TGCGCCAGCAGCCAAGACCCCAGGGGCCGACAGCCCCAGCATTTT
cdr3_aa: CASSQDPRGRQPQHF

j_call: TRBJ1-1
clone_size: -
d_call: -
v_call: TRBV2
cdr3_nt: TGTGCCAGCAGAACGACCCCAGCGACTGAAGCTTTCTTT
cdr3_aa: CASRTTPATEAFF

j_call: TRBJ2-6
clone_size: -
d_call: TRBD1
v_call: TRBV28
cdr3_nt: TGTGCCAGCAGTTTCTGGGACAGGGGACCTGGGGCCAACGTCCTGACCTTC
cdr3_aa: CASSFWDRGPGANVLTF

j_call: TRBJ1-2
clone_size: -
d_call: TRBD1
v_call: TRBV5-1
cdr3_nt: TGCGCCAGCAGCTTGGACCGTGACAGGGTCTATGGCTACACCTTC
cdr3_aa: CASSLDRDRVYGYTF

j_call: TRBJ2-3
clone_size: -
d_call: -
v_call: TRBV10-3
cdr3_nt: TGTGCCATCAGCAGGGGTAGCACAGATACGCAGTATTTT
cdr3_aa: CAISRGSTDTQYF

j_call: TRBJ2-3
clone_size: -
d_call: TRBD2
v_call: TRBV10-3
cdr3_nt: TGTGCCATCGGCATTGGGGGGGACTCCACAGATACGCAGTATTTT
cdr3_aa: CAIGIGGDSTDTQYF

j_call: TRBJ2-7
clone_size: -
d_call: TRBD1
v_call: TRBV7-6
cdr3_nt: TGTGCCAGCAGCAAGACAGGGCTTGATGGGGAGCAGTACTTC
cdr3_aa: CASSKTGLDGEQYF

j_call: TRBJ1-2
clone_size: -
d_call: TRBD1
v_call: TRBV28
cdr3_nt: TGTGCCAGCAGGACAGGGGGTGGCAACTATGGCTACACCTTC
cdr3_aa: CASRTGGGNYGYTF

j_call: TRBJ2-3
clone_size: -
d_call: -
v_call: TRBV5-4
cdr3_nt: TGTGCCAGCAGTCTCCCCCAGGGGATGGGTGCAGATACGCAGTATTTT
cdr3_aa: CASSLPQGMGADTQYF

j_call: TRBJ2-7
clone_size: -
d_call: TRBD1
v_call: TRBV30
cdr3_nt: TGTGCCTGCGGACAGGGTACGCGCGAGCAGTACTTC
cdr3_aa: CACGQGTREQYF

j_call: TRBJ1-4
clone_size: -
d_call: TRBD1
v_call: TRBV6-6
cdr3_nt: TGTGCCAGCAGGAGACAGGGTCGAACTAATGAAAAACTGTTTTTT
cdr3_aa: CASRRQGRTNEKLFF

j_call: TRBJ2-2
clone_size: -
d_call: -
v_call: TRBV2
cdr3_nt: TGTGCCAGCAGTGAACGCAGGTTGGACACCGGGGAGCTGTTTTTT
cdr3_aa: CASSERRLDTGELFF

j_call: TRBJ1-2
clone_size: -
d_call: -
v_call: TRBV5-1
cdr3_nt: TGCGCCAGCAGCTTGGATTGGCAGAACTATGGCTACACCTTC
cdr3_aa: CASSLDWQNYGYTF

j_call: TRBJ1-2
clone_size: -
d_call: -
v_call: TRBV7-2
cdr3_nt: TGTGCCAGCAGCTTAGTTTCGGGTGGCTACACCTTC
cdr3_aa: CASSLVSGGYTF

j_call: TRBJ2-1
clone_size: once
d_call: -
v_call: TRBV27
cdr3_nt: TGTGCCAGCAGTCCCCGACAGCTCTCCTACAATGAGCAGTTCTTC
cdr3_aa: CASSPRQLSYNEQFF

j_call: TRBJ2-2
clone_size: -
d_call: TRBD1
v_call: TRBV6-5
cdr3_nt: TGTGCCAGCAGAAAACAGGGGCACACCGGGGAGCTGTTTTTT
cdr3_aa: CASRKQGHTGELFF

j_call: TRBJ2-1
clone_size: -
d_call: -
v_call: TRBV28
cdr3_nt: TGTGCCAGCAGGAAACCGGGAGCATCCTACAATGAGCAGTTCTTC
cdr3_aa: CASRKPGASYNEQFF

j_call: TRBJ2-1
clone_size: -
d_call: TRBD1
v_call: TRBV7-2
cdr3_nt: TGTGCCAGCAGCTTAGAGGGGGCGAAAAATGAGCAGTTCTTC
cdr3_aa: CASSLEGAKNEQFF

j_call: TRBJ2-5
clone_size: -
d_call: -
v_call: TRBV13
cdr3_nt: TGTGCCAGCAGCTCCGAGGGGGGGCGCGAGACCCAGTACTTC
cdr3_aa: CASSSEGGRETQYF

j_call: TRBJ2-3
clone_size: -
d_call: -
v_call: TRBV11-2
cdr3_nt: TGTGCCAGCAGCTTAGAGGGGCGGGGACGCACAGATACGCAGTATTTT
cdr3_aa: CASSLEGRGRTDTQYF

j_call: TRBJ1-5
clone_size: once
d_call: -
v_call: TRBV5-1
cdr3_nt: TGCGCCAGCAGCTTGGCCGGGTTAGTTCAGCCCCAGCATTTT
cdr3_aa: CASSLAGLVQPQHF

j_call: TRBJ1-3
clone_size: -
d_call: -
v_call: TRBV5-1
cdr3_nt: TGCGCCAGCAGCTTAGATACAGGGACTGGAAACACCATATATTTT
cdr3_aa: CASSLDTGTGNTIYF

j_call: TRBJ1-6
clone_size: -
d_call: -
v_call: TRBV21-1
cdr3_nt: TGTGCCAGCAGCAAATGTTTTTCGGGTTGCACCTATAATTCACCCCTCCACTTT
cdr3_aa: CASSKCFSGCTYNSPLHF

j_call: TRBJ2-3
clone_size: -
d_call: TRBD1
v_call: TRBV6-6
cdr3_nt: TGTGCCAGCAGTCTCCGGACAGGGGGGACAGATACGCAGTATTTT
cdr3_aa: CASSLRTGGTDTQYF

j_call: TRBJ2-1
clone_size: -
d_call: -
v_call: TRBV5-1
cdr3_nt: TGCGCCAGCAGCTTGAGGACAGGGAGGGAGAATGAGCAGTTCTTC
cdr3_aa: CASSLRTGRENEQFF

j_call: TRBJ1-1
clone_size: -
d_call: -
v_call: TRBV10-3
cdr3_nt: TGTGCCATCAGTGAGTCGGGGCGGCTTCTCACTGAAGCTTTCTTT
cdr3_aa: CAISESGRLLTEAFF

j_call: TRBJ1-2
clone_size: -
d_call: -
v_call: TRBV9
cdr3_nt: TGTGCCAGCAGCGTCACAGGAGGAGGGAACTATGGCTACACCTTC
cdr3_aa: CASSVTGGGNYGYTF

j_call: TRBJ2-7
clone_size: once
d_call: TRBD2
v_call: TRBV5-6
cdr3_nt: TGTGCCAGCTCCCCCCTTGGCGGGGGTTCCTACGAGCAGTACTTC
cdr3_aa: CASSPLGGGSYEQYF

j_call: TRBJ2-7
clone_size: -
d_call: -
v_call: TRBV30
cdr3_nt: TGTGCCTGGAGTGTACAAAGCTACGAGCAGTACTTC
cdr3_aa: CAWSVQSYEQYF

j_call: TRBJ2-2
clone_size: -
d_call: TRBD2
v_call: TRBV11-2
cdr3_nt: TGTGCCAGCAGCTTAGATGGTGGTAGCGGGGCGACGGGAACCGGGGAGCTGTTTTTT
cdr3_aa: CASSLDGGSGATGTGELFF

j_call: TRBJ2-5
clone_size: few
d_call: -
v_call: TRBV18
cdr3_nt: TGTGCCAGCTCACCGGGCGGGTTCTGGGAGACCCAGTACTTC
cdr3_aa: CASSPGGFWETQYF